This T cell receptor (beta chain) was identified in a study of T cell responses to AZD1222 COVID-19 vaccine. Study details: Recipients boosted at about 4 weeks or about 12 weeks are pooled.

V shed 1 base and J shed 2 bases, with 3 bases lying between them. Germline CDR1 LGHDT, CDR2 YNNKEL (reference sequence). The CDR3 sequence is 13 residues long. Repertoires were generated with immunoSEQ multiplex PCR, while TCRdb's copy carries only in-frame clones and drops some. Of 85,000 to 120,000 clones listed, roughly 80% are singletons. Comment on this clone: Other nucleotide sequences in the sample specify the same CDR3.

The receptor's source is an adult in good health. This specimen was peripheral blood, taken on day 0 of AZD1222 vaccination. The rearrangement joins TRBV3-1 (or the pseudogene TRBV3-2) to TRBJ1-3; D is unclear. CDR3 sequence: CASSQGPGNTIYF. CDR3 DNA sequence: TGTGCCAGCAGCCAAGGGCCTGGAAACACCATATATTTT.